Each of the 8 T cell receptor beta chains below was sequenced from the same sample in a study of T cell repertoires in cytomegalovirus infection. TCRdb redid the calling of the reads with MiXCR, one entry per CDR3 protein. The table includes around 340,000 distinct CDR3 sequences, 29% detected once. These receptors are not linked to any known antigen. The sample consisted of cultured PBMCs, taken from culture after CMV antigen stimulation. The receptor set was obtained from a human donor in good health (CMV status not recorded). Some clones in this sample may be carry-over from other donors' samples.

This clonotype was counted between two and nine times. The rearrangement uses TRBV7-3 and TRBJ1-1; D not certain. Per the germline V gene, CDR1 is SGHTA and CDR2 is FQGTGA. The V and J ends lost 7 bases and 0 bases respectively, with 12 bases between them. CDR3 length equals 14 residues. CDR3 residues: CASTEGGLNTEAFF. The CDR3, as DNA: TGTGCCAGCACCGAGGGAGGGTTGAACACTGAAGCTTTCTTT.

This clonotype was observed at least ten times. As DNA, the CDR3 is TGTGCCATCAGTGATCCCGGGACAGGGGCAGATGGCTACACCTTC. Encoded protein: CAISDPGTGADGYTF. The V and J genes are TRBV10-3 and TRBJ1-2; 10 bases are shared with TRBD1. The CDR3 has 15 residues. Germline loops: CDR1 ENHRY, CDR2 SYGVKD. Trimming at V came to 3 bases and at J to 6 bases, leaving 7 bases not matched to a gene.

Ten or more counts support this clonotype. V usage is TRBV7-2 and J usage is TRBJ1-6; maybe TRBD1 (5 bases). Germline CDR1 reads SGHTA; CDR2 reads FQGNSA. V was pared by 0 bases and J by 8 bases, with 11 bases between. CDR3 length: 15 amino acids. In DNA form, the CDR3 reads TGTGCCAGCAGCTTAGCTGTCCAGGGTTATTCACCCCTCCACTTT. Translating it yields CASSLAVQGYSPLHF.

The chain carries TRBV7-2 and TRBJ2-1; possible D gene TRBD2, 5 bases. V dropped 5 bases and J dropped 10 bases, with 18 bases sitting between them. The CDR3 loop spans 14 amino acids. Germline CDR1 and CDR2: SGHTA and FQGNSA. The CDR3 nucleotides read TGTGCCAGCAGCCTAGAGAGAGCGGCTGGGGAGCAGTTCTTC. Translation: CASSLERAAGEQFF.

The V gene is TRBV27, the J gene TRBJ1-1; D ambiguous. The CDR3 spans 17 residues. Germline V gene lookup returns CDR1 MNHEY and CDR2 SMNVEV (reference sequence). Trimming took 3 bases from V and 2 from J, leaving 19 bases between them. The DNA of the CDR3 is TGTGCCAGCAGTTTTAATCTTCGGACGGCACTTAACACTGAAGCTTTCTTT. Its protein is CASSFNLRTALNTEAFF.

This clonotype was observed a handful of times. This chain connects TRBV12-3 or TRBV12-4 to TRBJ2-3, with D perhaps TRBD2 (5 bases). This CDR3 has 16 amino acids. V was clipped by 5 bases and J by 2 bases, with 17 bases between them. CDR3 loop: CASSGLGDRFTDTQYF. CDR3 sequence (DNA): TGTGCCAGCAGTGGGCTCGGGGATCGATTCACAGATACGCAGTATTTT.

The rearrangement joins TRBV7-8 to TRBJ1-1; D perhaps matches TRBD1 (6 bases). Germline loops: CDR1 SGHVS, CDR2 FQNEAQ. The CDR3 length is 14 residues. V lost 2 bases, J lost 1 base, and 8 bases lay in between. CDR3: CASSLTTGNTEAFF. DNA for the CDR3: TGTGCCAGCAGCTTAACGACAGGGAACACTGAAGCTTTCTTT.

The CDR3 DNA is TGTGCCAGCAGTTTTAACAGGGGCGAAGAGACCCAGTACTTC. Translation: CASSFNRGEETQYF. The V and J genes are TRBV5-4 and TRBJ2-5, with 7 positions matching TRBD1. J gave up 3 bases and V 5 bases, and 7 bases lay outside the gene matches. The CDR3 length is 14 residues. The germline CDR1 and CDR2 sequences are SGHNT and YYREEE (reference sequence).